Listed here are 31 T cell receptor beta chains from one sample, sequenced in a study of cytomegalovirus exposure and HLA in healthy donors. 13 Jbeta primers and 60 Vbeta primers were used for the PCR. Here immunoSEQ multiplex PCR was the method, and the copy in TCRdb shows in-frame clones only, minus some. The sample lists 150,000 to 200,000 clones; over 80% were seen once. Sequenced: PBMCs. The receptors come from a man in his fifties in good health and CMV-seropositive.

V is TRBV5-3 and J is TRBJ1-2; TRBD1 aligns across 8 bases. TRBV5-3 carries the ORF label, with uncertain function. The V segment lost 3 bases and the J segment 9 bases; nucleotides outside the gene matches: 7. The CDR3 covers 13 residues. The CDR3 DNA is TGTGCCAGAAGCTCCGACAGGGGCGGTAGCTACACCTTC. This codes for CARSSDRGGSYTF.

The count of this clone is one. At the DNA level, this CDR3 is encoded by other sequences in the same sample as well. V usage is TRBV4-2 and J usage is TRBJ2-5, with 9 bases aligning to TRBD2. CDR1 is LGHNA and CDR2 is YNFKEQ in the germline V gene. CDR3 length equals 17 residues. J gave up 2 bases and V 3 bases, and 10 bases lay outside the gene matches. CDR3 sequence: CASSHSRGGGGQETQYF. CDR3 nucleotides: TGTGCCAGCAGCCACAGCAGGGGCGGGGGGGGACAAGAGACCCAGTACTTC.

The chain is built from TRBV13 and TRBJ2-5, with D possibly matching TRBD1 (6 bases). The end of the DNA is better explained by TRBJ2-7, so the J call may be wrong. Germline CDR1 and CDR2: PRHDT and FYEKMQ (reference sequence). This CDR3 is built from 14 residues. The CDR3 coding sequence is TGTGCCAGCAGCCAGGGGCAGGTACTATACGAGCAGTACTTC. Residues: CASSQGQVLYEQYF.

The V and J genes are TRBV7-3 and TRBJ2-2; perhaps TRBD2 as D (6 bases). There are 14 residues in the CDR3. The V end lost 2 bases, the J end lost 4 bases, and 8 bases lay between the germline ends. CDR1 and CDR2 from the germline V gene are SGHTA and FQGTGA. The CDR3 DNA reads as TGTGCCAGCAGCTTAGGGACTTCCACCGGGGAGCTGTTTTTT. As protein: CASSLGTSTGELFF.

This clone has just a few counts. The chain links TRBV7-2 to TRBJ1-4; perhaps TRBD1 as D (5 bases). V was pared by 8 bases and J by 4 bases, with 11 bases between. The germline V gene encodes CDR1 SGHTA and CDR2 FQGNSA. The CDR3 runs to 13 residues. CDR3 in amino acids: CASGDRNNEKLFF. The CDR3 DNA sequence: TGTGCCAGCGGAGACAGAAATAATGAAAAACTGTTTTTT.

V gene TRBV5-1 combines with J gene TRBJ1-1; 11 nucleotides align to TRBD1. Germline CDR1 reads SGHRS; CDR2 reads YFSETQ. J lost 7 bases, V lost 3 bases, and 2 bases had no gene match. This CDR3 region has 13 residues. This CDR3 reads CASSSGQGVEAFF. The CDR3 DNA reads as TGCGCCAGCAGCTCGGGACAGGGGGTTGAAGCTTTCTTT.

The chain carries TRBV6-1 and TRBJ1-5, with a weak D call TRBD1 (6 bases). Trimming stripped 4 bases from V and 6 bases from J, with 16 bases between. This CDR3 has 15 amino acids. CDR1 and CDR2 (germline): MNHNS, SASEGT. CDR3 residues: CASSAGNRAGQPQHF. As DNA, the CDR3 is TGTGCCAGCAGTGCAGGTAACAGGGCAGGTCAGCCCCAGCATTTT.

The DNA for the CDR3 is TGCGCCAGCAGCTTGGGGGTACTAGCGGGCAACACCGGGGAGCTGTTTTTT. Encoded protein: CASSLGVLAGNTGELFF. The rearrangement uses TRBV5-1 and TRBJ2-2; 9 bases fit TRBD2. The CDR3 extends over 17 amino acids. V lost 0 bases to trimming and J lost 2 bases; unmatched junction nucleotides: 5. From germline, CDR1 is SGHRS and CDR2 YFSETQ.

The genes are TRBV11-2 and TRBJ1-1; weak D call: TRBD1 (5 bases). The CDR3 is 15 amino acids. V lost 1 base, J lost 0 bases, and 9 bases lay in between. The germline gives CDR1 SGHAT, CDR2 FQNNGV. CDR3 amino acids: CASSLGGAVNTEAFF. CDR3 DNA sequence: TGTGCCAGCAGCTTAGGTGGGGCCGTGAACACTGAAGCTTTCTTT.

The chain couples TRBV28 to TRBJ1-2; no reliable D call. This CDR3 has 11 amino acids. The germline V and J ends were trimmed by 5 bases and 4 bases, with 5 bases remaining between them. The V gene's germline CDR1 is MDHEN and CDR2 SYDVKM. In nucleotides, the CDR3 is TGTGCCAGCAGTGGACTCTATGGCTACACCTTC. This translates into CASSGLYGYTF.

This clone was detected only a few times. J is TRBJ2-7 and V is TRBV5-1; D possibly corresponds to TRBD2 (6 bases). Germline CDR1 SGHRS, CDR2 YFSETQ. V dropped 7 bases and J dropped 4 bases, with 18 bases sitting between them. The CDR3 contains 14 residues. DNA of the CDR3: TGCGCCAGCTCCTTACTCGGGAGTTTATACGAGCAGTACTTC. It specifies CASSLLGSLYEQYF.

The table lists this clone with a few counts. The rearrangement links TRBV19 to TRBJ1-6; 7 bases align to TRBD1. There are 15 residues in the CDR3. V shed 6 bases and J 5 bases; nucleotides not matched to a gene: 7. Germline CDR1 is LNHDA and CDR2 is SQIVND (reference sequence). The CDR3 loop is CASSPPGQHNSPLHF. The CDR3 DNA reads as TGTGCCAGTAGCCCTCCGGGACAGCATAATTCACCCCTCCACTTT. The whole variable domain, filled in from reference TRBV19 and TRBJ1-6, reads DGGITQSPKYLFRKEGQNVTLSCEQNLNHDAMYWYRQDPGQGLRLIYYSQIVNDFQKGDIAEGYSVSREKKESFPLTVTSAQKNPTAFYLCASSPPGQHNSPLHFGNGTRLTVT.

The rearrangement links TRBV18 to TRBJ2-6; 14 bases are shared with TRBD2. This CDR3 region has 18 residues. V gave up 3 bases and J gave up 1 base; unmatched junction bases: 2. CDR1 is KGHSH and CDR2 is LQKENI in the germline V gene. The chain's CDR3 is CASSPRLAGGSGANVLTF. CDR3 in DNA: TGTGCCAGCTCACCGAGACTAGCGGGGGGGTCTGGGGCCAACGTCCTGACTTTC. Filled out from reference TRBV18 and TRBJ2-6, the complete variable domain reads NAGVMQNPRHLVRRRGQEARLRCSPMKGHSHVYWYRQLPEEGLKFMVYLQKENIIDESGMPKERFSAEFPKEGPSILRIQQVVRGDSAAYFCASSPRLAGGSGANVLTFGAGSRLTVL.

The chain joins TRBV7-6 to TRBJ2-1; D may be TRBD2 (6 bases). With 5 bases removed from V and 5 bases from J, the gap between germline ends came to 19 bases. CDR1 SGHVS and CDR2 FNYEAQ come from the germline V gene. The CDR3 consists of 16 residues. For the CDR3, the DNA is TGTGCCAGCAGCCTCGGGAGAGTACCTCCTGACAATGAGCAGTTCTTC. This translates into CASSLGRVPPDNEQFF.

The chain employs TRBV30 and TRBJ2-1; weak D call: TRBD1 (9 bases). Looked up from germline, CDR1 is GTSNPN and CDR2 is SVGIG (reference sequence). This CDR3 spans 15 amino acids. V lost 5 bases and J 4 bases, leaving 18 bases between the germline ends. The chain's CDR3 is CAWAGGQGLYNEQFF. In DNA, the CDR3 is TGTGCCTGGGCGGGGGGACAGGGTTTATACAATGAGCAGTTCTTC.

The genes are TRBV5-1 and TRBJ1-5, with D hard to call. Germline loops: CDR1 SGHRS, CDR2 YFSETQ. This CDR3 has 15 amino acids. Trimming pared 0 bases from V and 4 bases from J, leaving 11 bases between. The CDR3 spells CASSLGQSVNQPQHF. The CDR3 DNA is TGCGCCAGCAGCTTGGGGCAGTCAGTGAATCAGCCCCAGCATTTT.

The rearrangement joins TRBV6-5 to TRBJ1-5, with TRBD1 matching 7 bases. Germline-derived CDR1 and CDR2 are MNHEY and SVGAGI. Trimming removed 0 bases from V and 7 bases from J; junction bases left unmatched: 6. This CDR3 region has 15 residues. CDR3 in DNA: TGTGCCAGCAGTTACTCGAACAGGGGAGACCAGCCCCAGCATTTT. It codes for CASSYSNRGDQPQHF.

DNA for the CDR3: TGCGCCAGCAGCCAAGGCGGGTGGCTTGGGGGGACGAACACTGAAGCTTTCTTT. Its translation is CASSQGGWLGGTNTEAFF. V gene TRBV4-1 combines with J gene TRBJ1-1; D might be TRBD1 (5 bases). The CDR3 length is 18 residues. Trimming left V 1 base short and J 1 base short, with 19 bases between. Germline V gives CDR1 MGHRA, CDR2 YSYEKL.

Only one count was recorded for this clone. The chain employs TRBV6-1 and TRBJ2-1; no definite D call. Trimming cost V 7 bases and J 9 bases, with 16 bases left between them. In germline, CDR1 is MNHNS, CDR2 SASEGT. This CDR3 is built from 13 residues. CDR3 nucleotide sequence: TGTGCCAGCATTAGGAGAGAGATTGGTGAGCAGTTCTTC. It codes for CASIRREIGEQFF.

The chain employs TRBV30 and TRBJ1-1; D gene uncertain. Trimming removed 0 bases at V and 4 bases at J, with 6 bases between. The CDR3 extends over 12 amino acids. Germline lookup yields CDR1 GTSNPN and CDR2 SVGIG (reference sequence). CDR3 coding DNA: TGTGCCTGGAGTGTACAGCCCACTGAAGCTTTCTTT. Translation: CAWSVQPTEAFF.

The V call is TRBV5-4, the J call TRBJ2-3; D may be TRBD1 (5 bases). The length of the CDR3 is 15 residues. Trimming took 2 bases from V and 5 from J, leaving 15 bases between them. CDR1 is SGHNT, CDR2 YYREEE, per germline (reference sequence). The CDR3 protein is CASSFQGLGEDTQYF. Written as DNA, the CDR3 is TGTGCCAGCAGCTTCCAGGGTTTAGGGGAAGATACGCAGTATTTT.

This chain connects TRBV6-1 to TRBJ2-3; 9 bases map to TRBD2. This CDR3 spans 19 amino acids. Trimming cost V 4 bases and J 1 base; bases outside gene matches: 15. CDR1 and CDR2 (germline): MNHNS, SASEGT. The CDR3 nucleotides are TGTGCCAGCAGTGTAAGCCTTTCTGGCGGGGGGGCTGGCACAGATACGCAGTATTTT. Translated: CASSVSLSGGGAGTDTQYF.

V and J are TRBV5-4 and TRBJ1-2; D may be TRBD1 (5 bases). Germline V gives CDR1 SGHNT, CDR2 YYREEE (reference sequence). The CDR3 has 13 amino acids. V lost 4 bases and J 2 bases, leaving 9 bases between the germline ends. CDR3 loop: CASSPTENYGYTF. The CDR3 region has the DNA TGTGCCAGCAGCCCGACAGAGAACTATGGCTACACCTTC.

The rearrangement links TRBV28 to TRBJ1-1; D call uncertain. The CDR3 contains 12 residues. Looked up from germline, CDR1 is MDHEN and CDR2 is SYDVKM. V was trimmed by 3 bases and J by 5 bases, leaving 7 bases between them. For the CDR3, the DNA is TGTGCCAGCAGTTTTGAGGGAACTGAAGCTTTCTTT. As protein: CASSFEGTEAFF. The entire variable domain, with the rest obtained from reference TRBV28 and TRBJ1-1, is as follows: DVKVTQSSRYLVKRTGEKVFLECVQDMDHENMFWYRQDPGLGLRLIYFSYDVKMKEKGDIPEGYSVSREKKERFSLILESASTNQTSMYLCASSFEGTEAFFGQGTRLTVV.

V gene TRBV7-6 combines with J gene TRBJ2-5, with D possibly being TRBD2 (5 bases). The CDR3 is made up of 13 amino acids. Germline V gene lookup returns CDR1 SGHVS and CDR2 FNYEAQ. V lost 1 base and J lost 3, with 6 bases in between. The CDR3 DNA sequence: TGTGCCAGCAGCTTAGGAGGGAAAGAGACCCAGTACTTC. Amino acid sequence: CASSLGGKETQYF.

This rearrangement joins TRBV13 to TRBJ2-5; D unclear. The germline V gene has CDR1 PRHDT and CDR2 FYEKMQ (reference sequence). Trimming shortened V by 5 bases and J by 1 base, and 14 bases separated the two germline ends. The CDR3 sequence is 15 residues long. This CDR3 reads CASSPRQAPQETQYF. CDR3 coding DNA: TGTGCCAGCAGCCCCCGACAAGCTCCCCAAGAGACCCAGTACTTC.

The CDR3 DNA follows: TGTGCCAGCAGCCTATCTGGGCGTTTCGAAAAACTGTTTTTT. This encodes CASSLSGRFEKLFF. The chain is built from TRBV27 and TRBJ1-4; D is unclear. The V gene lost 6 bases and the J gene lost 8 bases, with 16 bases spanning the gap. This CDR3 contains 14 residues. Germline CDR1 and CDR2: MNHEY and SMNVEV (reference sequence).

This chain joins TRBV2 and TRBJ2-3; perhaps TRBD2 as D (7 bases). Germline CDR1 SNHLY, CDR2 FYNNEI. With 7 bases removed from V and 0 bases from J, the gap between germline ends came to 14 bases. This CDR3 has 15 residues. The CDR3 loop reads CASKGDYTSTDTQYF. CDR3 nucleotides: TGTGCCAGCAAGGGGGACTACACTAGCACAGATACGCAGTATTTT.

The CDR3 reads CASSLLGTVDRETQYF. In DNA form, the CDR3 reads TGTGCCAGCAGTTTATTGGGGACAGTCGACCGAGAGACCCAGTACTTC. The chain recombines TRBV28 with TRBJ2-5, with 7 bases aligning to TRBD1. J was trimmed by 4 bases and V by 1 base; bases with no gene match: 9. The germline V gene has CDR1 MDHEN and CDR2 SYDVKM. This CDR3 spans 16 amino acids.

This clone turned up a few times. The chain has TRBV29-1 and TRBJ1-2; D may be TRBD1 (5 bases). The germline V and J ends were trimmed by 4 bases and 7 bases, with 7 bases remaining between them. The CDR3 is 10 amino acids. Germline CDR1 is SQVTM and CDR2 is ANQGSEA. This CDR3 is CSVGGVGYTF. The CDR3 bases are TGCAGCGTTGGGGGGGTTGGCTACACCTTC.

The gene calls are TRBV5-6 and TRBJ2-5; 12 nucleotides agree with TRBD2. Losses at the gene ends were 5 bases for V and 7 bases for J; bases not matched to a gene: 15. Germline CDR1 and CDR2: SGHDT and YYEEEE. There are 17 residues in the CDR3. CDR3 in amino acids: CASRKDGLAGPLGTQYF. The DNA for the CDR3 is TGTGCCAGCAGGAAAGACGGACTAGCGGGGCCCCTGGGGACCCAGTACTTC.